One sample yielded the 14 T cell receptor beta chains listed below, sequenced in a study of cytomegalovirus exposure and HLA in healthy donors (dated by TCRdb to 2015 to 2018). Libraries came from the immunoSEQ multiplex PCR assay. The multiplex PCR relied on a mix of 60 forward primers for TCR Vbeta segments and 13 reverse primers for TCR Jbeta segments. TCRdb limited this immuneACCESS table to in-frame rearrangements with V and J called. A share of clones is missing; checked studies link under half to unresolved V genes, and the rest is unexplained. This sample has 110,000 to 150,000 clones in its table, and roughly 80% of those were observed once. The ten largest clones add up to 4.5% to 6.5% of the sample. Sequencing was carried out using PBMCs. The receptors stem from a male donor in good health and CMV-seronegative.

This clone was counted only a few times. V gene TRBV7-9 combines with J gene TRBJ1-2, with 12 bases matching TRBD1. The CDR3 has 14 residues. Germline CDR1 reads SEHNR; CDR2 reads FQNEAQ (reference sequence). Losses at the gene ends were 4 bases for V and 7 bases for J; bases not matched to a gene: 4. The CDR3 region is CASSSGTGGFGYTF. CDR3 DNA sequence: TGTGCCAGCAGCTCAGGGACAGGGGGCTTTGGCTACACCTTC.

V gene TRBV5-1 combines with J gene TRBJ1-3, with D possibly being TRBD1 (6 bases). This CDR3 is built from 16 residues. In germline, CDR1 is SGHRS, CDR2 YFSETQ. The V end lost 3 bases, the J end lost 2 bases, and 15 bases lay between the germline ends. CDR3 sequence reads: CASSYKGGDPGNTIYF. In DNA, the CDR3 is TGCGCCAGCAGCTACAAAGGGGGGGACCCTGGAAACACCATATATTTT.

The chain recombines TRBV11-2 with TRBJ2-1; tentatively, D is TRBD1 (6 bases). CDR3 length equals 17 residues. CDR1 is SGHAT, CDR2 FQNNGV, per germline. Trimming removed 4 bases from V and 6 bases from J, with 22 bases in between. The CDR3 loop is CASSSAPRTVVSNEQFF. As DNA, the CDR3 is TGTGCCAGCAGCTCAGCTCCCCGGACAGTTGTATCCAATGAGCAGTTCTTC.

Remarks on this clone: At one end, the junction sequence differs from germline, possibly due to a read error. V and J are TRBV18 and TRBJ2-7; D is undetermined. In germline, CDR1 is KGHSH, CDR2 LQKENI. The CDR3 spans 14 residues. In DNA form, the CDR3 reads TGTGCCAGCTCATCACCCGGGTCACCCAACGAGCAGTACTTC. Protein sequence: CASSSPGSPNEQYF.

The genes are TRBV4-3 and TRBJ2-7, with TRBD1 matching 7 bases. This CDR3 comprises 16 residues. From germline, CDR1 is LGHNA and CDR2 YSLEER. Unmatched junction bases numbered 11, after V lost 4 bases and J lost 2 bases. CDR3 protein: CASSRDWVQGTYEQYF. The CDR3, as DNA: TGCGCCAGCAGCCGGGATTGGGTACAGGGGACCTACGAGCAGTACTTC.

This chain links TRBV7-9 with TRBJ1-1; D ambiguous. V was cut by 4 bases and J by 5 bases, with 14 bases left in between. CDR3 length: 14 amino acids. Germline CDR1 and CDR2: SEHNR and FQNEAQ (reference sequence). DNA for the CDR3: TGTGCCAGCAGCTCTCCACGCGGTGGTACTGAAGCTTTCTTT. Its translation is CASSSPRGGTEAFF.

The chain has TRBV29-1 and TRBJ2-7, with D possibly TRBD2 on 5 matching bases. Looked up from germline, CDR1 is SQVTM and CDR2 is ANQGSEA. Trimming took 6 bases from V and 2 from J, leaving 20 bases between them. The CDR3 length is 15 residues. The CDR3: CSVGRSGSRPYEQYF. The CDR3 DNA sequence: TGCAGCGTCGGACGATCGGGATCGCGACCCTACGAGCAGTACTTC.

This clone was picked up a small number of times. The chain couples TRBV4-3 to TRBJ1-3, with D hard to call. The CDR3 is 15 amino acids. V lost 2 bases to trimming and J lost 4 bases, with 12 bases between them. Germline CDR1 and CDR2: LGHNA and YSLEER. CDR3: CASSQHPGRGNTIYF. DNA for the CDR3: TGCGCCAGCAGCCAACACCCCGGGAGGGGAAACACCATATATTTT.

This chain joins TRBV9 and TRBJ1-2, with 9 bases aligning to TRBD1. Germline CDR1 and CDR2: SGDLS and YYNGEE. This CDR3 spans 14 amino acids. J was trimmed by 8 bases and V by 4 bases; bases with no gene match: 9. The CDR3: CASSTQDRGRGYTF. The DNA for the CDR3 is TGTGCCAGCAGCACCCAGGACAGGGGTCGGGGCTACACCTTC.

V gene TRBV15 combines with J gene TRBJ1-3, with D possibly being TRBD1 (6 bases). Germline values: CDR1 LNHNV, CDR2 YYDKDF (reference sequence). This CDR3 comprises 18 residues. Trimming took off 1 base at V and 0 bases at J, with 16 bases between the two ends. As DNA, the CDR3 is TGTGCCACCAGCAGAGTGGGGGCTCACTACCTCTCTGGAAACACCATATATTTT. Protein: CATSRVGAHYLSGNTIYF.

The chain recombines TRBV11-2 with TRBJ2-7, with TRBD2 matching over 8 bases. CDR1 SGHAT and CDR2 FQNNGV come from the germline V gene. After removal of 6 bases from V and 1 base from J, the junction contained 5 bases not matched to a gene. This CDR3 is built from 14 residues. The CDR3 DNA sequence: TGTGCCAGCAGGGGGACTAGGGTTTCCTACGAGCAGTACTTC. Translating gives CASRGTRVSYEQYF.

This chain links TRBV5-8 with TRBJ1-2, with D hard to call. CDR3 length: 12 amino acids. CDR1 is SGHTS and CDR2 is YDEGEE in the germline V gene. Trimming left V 4 bases short and J 9 bases short, with 13 bases between. The CDR3 spells CASSPSPSRYTF. CDR3 bases: TGTGCCAGCAGCCCAAGCCCTTCGCGCTACACCTTC.

The chain is built from TRBV28 and TRBJ2-5, with 12 nucleotides matching TRBD1. CDR3 length: 13 residues. The V and J ends lost 8 bases and 11 bases, in that order; junction bases with no gene match: 9. The V gene's germline CDR1 is MDHEN and CDR2 SYDVKM. Written as DNA, the CDR3 is TGTGCCAGCGGGGGGACAGGGGGCTGGGAGCAGTACTTC. It codes for CASGGTGGWEQYF.

V usage is TRBV5-1 and J usage is TRBJ2-5; D is possibly TRBD1 (6 bases). Germline loops: CDR1 SGHRS, CDR2 YFSETQ. This CDR3 is 14 amino acids long. V shed 0 bases and J shed 4 bases, with 10 bases lying between them. CDR3 sequence: CASSLAPGAETQYF. The CDR3 nucleotides are TGCGCCAGCAGCTTGGCCCCAGGGGCAGAGACCCAGTACTTC.